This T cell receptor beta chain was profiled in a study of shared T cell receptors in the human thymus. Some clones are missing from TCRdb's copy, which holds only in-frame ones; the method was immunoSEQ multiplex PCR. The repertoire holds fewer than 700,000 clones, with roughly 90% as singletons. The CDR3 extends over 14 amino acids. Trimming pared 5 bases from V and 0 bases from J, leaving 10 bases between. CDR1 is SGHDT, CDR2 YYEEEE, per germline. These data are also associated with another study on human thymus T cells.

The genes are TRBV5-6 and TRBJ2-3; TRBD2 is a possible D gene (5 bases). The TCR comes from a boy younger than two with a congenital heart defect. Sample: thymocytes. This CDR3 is CASSKSGSTDTQYF. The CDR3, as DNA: TGTGCCAGCAGTAAAAGCGGTAGCACAGATACGCAGTATTTT.